A single sample gave rise to the 21 T cell receptor beta chains below, sequenced in a study of cytomegalovirus exposure and HLA in healthy donors. The PCR contained 60 Vbeta and 13 Jbeta primers. TCRdb's table, derived via immunoSEQ multiplex PCR, lists solely in-frame clones and lacks some. The sample includes some 170,000 clones, about 77% of them seen just once. Specimen: PBMCs. The receptors originated from a female donor in good health and CMV-seronegative.

The table lists this clone with a few counts. The chain employs TRBV9 and TRBJ2-2; 8 bases map to TRBD2. V trimming: 4 bases; J trimming: 6 bases; junction bases outside the gene matches: 5. The CDR3 runs to 14 residues. Germline V gives CDR1 SGDLS, CDR2 YYNGEE. CDR3 coding DNA: TGTGCCAGCAGCCCGACTAGCGCGGCCGGGGAGCTGTTTTTT. Amino acid sequence: CASSPTSAAGELFF.

The J gene is TRBJ2-3, the V gene TRBV5-5, with a weak D call TRBD1 (6 bases). The CDR3 is made up of 16 amino acids. V shed 1 base and J shed 1 base, with 13 bases lying between them. Germline CDR1 SGHKS, CDR2 YYEKEE (reference sequence). The CDR3 protein is CASSLQGRGGTDTQYF. DNA for the CDR3: TGTGCCAGCAGCTTGCAGGGGCGAGGTGGCACAGATACGCAGTATTTT.

J is TRBJ1-2 and V is TRBV18; TRBD1 agrees at 7 bases. This CDR3 spans 14 amino acids. The germline V gene encodes CDR1 KGHSH and CDR2 LQKENI. J lost 3 bases, V lost 4 bases, and 5 bases had no gene match. The CDR3 spells CASSQQGSHYGYTF. As DNA, the CDR3 is TGTGCCAGCTCACAACAGGGGAGTCACTATGGCTACACCTTC.

CDR3 nucleotides: TGTGCCAGCAGTTTCCTCGACACCGCGAACACCGGGGAGCTGTTTTTT. Translation: CASSFLDTANTGELFF. The V and J genes are TRBV27 and TRBJ2-2; unclear D gene. Trimming took off 3 bases at V and 0 bases at J, with 11 bases between the two ends. CDR3 length: 16 amino acids. CDR1 is MNHEY and CDR2 is SMNVEV in the germline V gene (reference sequence).

This chain connects TRBV2 to TRBJ1-2; 9 bases are shared with TRBD1. Germline values: CDR1 SNHLY, CDR2 FYNNEI. CDR3 length: 16 residues. V lost 6 bases to trimming and J lost 1 base; unmatched junction nucleotides: 9. The DNA of the CDR3 is TGTGCCAGCAGGGTCACCGGGACAGGGCTTAACTATGGCTACACCTTC. Its translation is CASRVTGTGLNYGYTF.

This clone was observed a few times. The V call is TRBV14, the J call TRBJ2-5, with D perhaps TRBD2 (5 bases). The CDR3 runs to 14 residues. CDR1 SGHDN and CDR2 FVKESK come from the germline V gene. V shed 4 bases and J shed 5 bases, with 14 bases lying between them. CDR3 sequence (DNA): TGTGCCAGCAGCCTGTTTTTGGGAGCGGAGACCCAGTACTTC. This sequence encodes CASSLFLGAETQYF.

This chain uses TRBV5-1 with TRBJ1-2; D is unclear. This CDR3 region has 13 residues. Per the germline V gene, CDR1 is SGHRS and CDR2 is YFSETQ. V was pared by 0 bases and J by 7 bases, with 10 bases between. DNA for the CDR3: TGCGCCAGCAGCTTGGACATTGCGGGTGGCTACACCTTC. Protein: CASSLDIAGGYTF. The variable domain in full, with the rest retrieved from reference TRBV5-1 and TRBJ1-2, is KAGVTQTPRYLIKTRGQQVTLSCSPISGHRSVSWYQQTPGQGLQFLFEYFSETQRNKGNFPGRFSGRQFSNSRSEMNVSTLELGDSALYLCASSLDIAGGYTFGSGTRLTVV.

This rearrangement joins TRBV6-6 to TRBJ1-5; tentatively, D is TRBD1 (5 bases). V gave up 0 bases and J gave up 5 bases, with 11 bases separating them. The V gene's germline CDR1 is MNHNY and CDR2 SVGAGI (reference sequence). The CDR3 consists of 15 residues. The CDR3 sequence is CASSYSRDSDQPQHF. The CDR3 nucleotides read TGTGCCAGCAGTTACTCGAGGGACTCGGATCAGCCCCAGCATTTT.

This clone was counted a few times. The chain combines TRBV2 with TRBJ2-7; maybe TRBD2 (5 bases). Between the trimmed V and J ends, which lost 8 bases and 5 bases, there was a span of 19 bases. Per germline, CDR1 SNHLY and CDR2 FYNNEI. The CDR3 is 14 amino acids. The CDR3 nucleotides are TGTGCCAGCGACGAGCGGTGGGTAATCGACGAGCAGTACTTC. Amino acid sequence: CASDERWVIDEQYF. The full variable domain, rest sourced from reference TRBV2 and TRBJ2-7, is EPEVTQTPSHQVTQMGQEVILRCVPISNHLYFYWYRQILGQKVEFLVSFYNNEISEKSEIFDDQFSVERPDGSNFTLKIRSTKLEDSAMYFCASDERWVIDEQYFGPGTRLTVT.

This rearrangement joins TRBV28 to TRBJ2-6; possible D gene TRBD1, 5 bases. CDR1 MDHEN and CDR2 SYDVKM come from the germline V gene. This CDR3 comprises 17 residues. V gave up 3 bases and J gave up 0 bases, with 12 bases separating them. Here the CDR3 DNA reads TGTGCCAGCAGTTTCTGGGGCCATTTCTCTGGGGCCAACGTCCTGACTTTC. It specifies CASSFWGHFSGANVLTF.

V is TRBV7-8 and J is TRBJ1-2, with 9 bases fitting TRBD1. V gave up 4 bases and J gave up 8 bases; unmatched junction bases: 8. This CDR3 is built from 14 residues. Looked up from germline, CDR1 is SGHVS and CDR2 is FQNEAQ. Written as DNA, the CDR3 is TGTGCCAGCAGCTCCCAGGGACAGGGAGACGGCTACACCTTC. Protein: CASSSQGQGDGYTF.

V and J are TRBV30 and TRBJ2-2; D is perhaps TRBD2 (6 bases). The V gene lost 0 bases and the J gene lost 5 bases, with 19 bases spanning the gap. The CDR3 has 17 amino acids. The germline CDR1 and CDR2 sequences are GTSNPN and SVGIG (reference sequence). The CDR3 sequence: CAWSVLAGRFSTGELFF. The CDR3 DNA sequence: TGTGCCTGGAGTGTACTGGCAGGGAGGTTTTCGACCGGGGAGCTGTTTTTT. The full variable domain, in which reference TRBV30 and TRBJ2-2 provide the parts outside the CDR3, is SQTIHQWPATLVQPVGSPLSLECTVEGTSNPNLYWYRQAAGRGLQLLFYSVGIGQISSEVPQNLSASRPQDRQFILSSKKLLLSDSGFYLCAWSVLAGRFSTGELFFGEGSRLTVL.

The chain has TRBV7-9 and TRBJ2-5; perhaps TRBD2 as D (6 bases). Germline V gene data show CDR1 as SEHNR and CDR2 as FQNEAQ (reference sequence). The CDR3 consists of 13 residues. V lost 6 bases, J lost 2 bases, and 10 bases lay in between. CDR3 in amino acids: CASSWDLQETQYF. The CDR3, as DNA: TGTGCCAGCAGTTGGGACTTACAAGAGACCCAGTACTTC.

This clone was recorded a few times. A read error may account for a junction end that differs from germline. This chain joins TRBV2 and TRBJ2-4, with 7 bases matching TRBD1. The CDR3 sequence is 12 residues long. CDR1 and CDR2 (germline): SNHLY, FYNNEI. CDR3 coding DNA: TGTGCCAGCAGTGAAGTTAAAGGGACAGAGTTTTTC. It is translated as CASSEVKGTEFF. Using reference TRBV2 and TRBJ2-4 for the parts outside the CDR3, the full variable domain is EPEVTQTPSHQVTQMGQEVILRCVPISNHLYFYWYRQILGQKVEFLVSFYNNEISEKSEIFDDQFSVERPDGSNFTLKIRSTKLEDSAMYFCASSEVKGTEFFGAGTRLSVL.

This sequence joins TRBV19 and TRBJ2-3; D is perhaps TRBD2 (6 bases). Germline V gene sequence: CDR1 LNHDA, CDR2 SQIVND (reference sequence). This CDR3 spans 18 amino acids. Trimming took 3 bases from V and 0 from J, leaving 19 bases between them. The CDR3 protein is CASSIPPHLSGSTDTQYF. CDR3 coding DNA: TGTGCCAGTAGTATCCCCCCTCACCTTAGCGGCAGCACAGATACGCAGTATTTT.

V usage is TRBV6-6 and J usage is TRBJ2-2; 8 bases fit TRBD2. From germline, CDR1 is MNHNY and CDR2 SVGAGI (reference sequence). Trimming removed 7 bases from V and 6 bases from J; junction bases left unmatched: 10. This CDR3 region has 15 residues. CDR3 nucleotides: TGTGCCAGCAAAGACGGGGGGGACCCTCCCGGGGAGCTGTTTTTT. It translates to CASKDGGDPPGELFF.

The rearrangement links TRBV27 to TRBJ2-2; D unresolved. Germline assignment: CDR1 MNHEY and CDR2 SMNVEV (reference sequence). The CDR3 extends over 14 amino acids. V was pared by 4 bases and J by 0 bases, with 6 bases between. The CDR3 bases are TGTGCCAGCAGTTCTTATCCGAACACCGGGGAGCTGTTTTTT. This encodes CASSSYPNTGELFF.

The gene calls are TRBV18 and TRBJ1-5, with 10 bases identical to TRBD1. The junction had 4 bases not matched to a gene; V was cut back by 3 bases and J by 2 bases. This CDR3 spans 16 amino acids. The V gene's germline CDR1 is KGHSH and CDR2 LQKENI. The CDR3 loop reads CASSPSGTGGNQPQHF. Written as DNA, the CDR3 is TGTGCCAGCTCACCTTCCGGGACAGGGGGCAATCAGCCCCAGCATTTT.

V is TRBV5-1 and J is TRBJ2-7; possibly TRBD2 for D (6 bases). Germline V CDR1 and CDR2: SGHRS, YFSETQ. The length of the CDR3 is 14 residues. V gave up 6 bases and J gave up 0 bases, with 13 bases separating them. CDR3 region: CASTPSGSSYEQYF. DNA for the CDR3: TGCGCCAGCACACCTTCCGGGAGCTCCTACGAGCAGTACTTC. Full variable domain (outside the CDR3, taken from reference TRBV5-1 and TRBJ2-7): KAGVTQTPRYLIKTRGQQVTLSCSPISGHRSVSWYQQTPGQGLQFLFEYFSETQRNKGNFPGRFSGRQFSNSRSEMNVSTLELGDSALYLCASTPSGSSYEQYFGPGTRLTVT.

V is TRBV4-1 and J is TRBJ2-7, with 9 bases fitting TRBD1. The germline V gene has CDR1 MGHRA and CDR2 YSYEKL. V was clipped by 4 bases and J by 5 bases; unmatched bases: 9. CDR3 length equals 15 residues. Written as DNA, the CDR3 is TGCGCCAGCAGCCGAGGGACAGGGACGGGCCACGAGCAGTACTTC. This sequence encodes CASSRGTGTGHEQYF.

A remark on this clone: This specimen includes other DNA sequences encoding the same CDR3. J is TRBJ1-1 and V is TRBV15; D possibly corresponds to TRBD1 (6 bases). This CDR3 spans 14 amino acids. V gave up 0 bases and J gave up 1 base, with 6 bases separating them. CDR1 is LNHNV, CDR2 YYDKDF, per germline (reference sequence). CDR3 nucleotides: TGTGCCACCAGCAGAGACAGGGGGAACACTGAAGCTTTCTTT. It encodes CATSRDRGNTEAFF.